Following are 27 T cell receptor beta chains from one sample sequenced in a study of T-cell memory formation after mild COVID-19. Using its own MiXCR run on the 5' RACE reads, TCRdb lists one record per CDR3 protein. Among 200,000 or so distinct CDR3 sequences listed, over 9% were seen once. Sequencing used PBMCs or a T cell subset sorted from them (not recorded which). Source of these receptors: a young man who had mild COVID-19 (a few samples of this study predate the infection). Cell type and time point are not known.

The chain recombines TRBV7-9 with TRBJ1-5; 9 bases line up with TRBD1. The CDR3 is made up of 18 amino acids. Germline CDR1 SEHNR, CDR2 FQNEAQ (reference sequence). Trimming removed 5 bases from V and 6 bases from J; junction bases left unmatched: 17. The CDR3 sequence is CASSPILTGGKEVQPQHF. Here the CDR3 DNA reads TGTGCCAGCAGCCCAATTCTCACAGGGGGCAAAGAGGTTCAGCCCCAGCATTTT.

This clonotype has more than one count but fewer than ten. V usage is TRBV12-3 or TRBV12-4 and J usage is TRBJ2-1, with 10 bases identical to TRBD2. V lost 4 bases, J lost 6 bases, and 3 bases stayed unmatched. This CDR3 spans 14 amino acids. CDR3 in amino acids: CASSWGLASNEQFF. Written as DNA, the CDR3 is TGTGCCAGCAGTTGGGGACTAGCGTCCAATGAGCAGTTCTTC.

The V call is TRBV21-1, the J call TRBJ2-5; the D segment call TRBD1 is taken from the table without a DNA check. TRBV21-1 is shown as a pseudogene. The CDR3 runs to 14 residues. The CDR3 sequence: CASSGDGGQETQYF. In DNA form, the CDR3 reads TGTGCCAGCAGCGGGGACGGGGGACAGGAGACCCAGTACTTC.

The DNA of the CDR3 is TGTGCCAGCAGTATATCCGGGACAGGGGACGCTGAAGCTTTCTTT. Protein: CASSISGTGDAEAFF. The chain couples TRBV12-3 or TRBV12-4 to TRBJ1-1, with TRBD1 matching over 10 bases. The ends lost 5 bases at V and 6 bases at J; junction bases unmatched: 9. CDR3 length: 15 amino acids.

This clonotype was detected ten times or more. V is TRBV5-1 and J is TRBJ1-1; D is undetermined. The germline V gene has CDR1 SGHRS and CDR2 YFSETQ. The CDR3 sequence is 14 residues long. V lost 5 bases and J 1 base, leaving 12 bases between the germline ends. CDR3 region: CASRLGGENTEAFF. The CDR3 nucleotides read TGCGCCAGCAGGCTTGGTGGGGAGAACACTGAAGCTTTCTTT.

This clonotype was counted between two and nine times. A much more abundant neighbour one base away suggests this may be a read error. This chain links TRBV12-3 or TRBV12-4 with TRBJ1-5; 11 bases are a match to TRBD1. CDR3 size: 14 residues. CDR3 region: CASSRTGGNHPQHF. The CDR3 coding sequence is TGTGCCAGCAGTCGGACAGGGGGCAATCATCCCCAGCATTTT.

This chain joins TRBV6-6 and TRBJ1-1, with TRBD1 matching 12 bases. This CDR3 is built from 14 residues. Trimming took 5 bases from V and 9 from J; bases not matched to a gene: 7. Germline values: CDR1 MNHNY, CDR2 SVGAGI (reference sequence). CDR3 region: CASSASGTGGKAFF. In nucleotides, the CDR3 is TGTGCCAGCAGTGCGTCCGGGACAGGGGGCAAAGCTTTCTTT.

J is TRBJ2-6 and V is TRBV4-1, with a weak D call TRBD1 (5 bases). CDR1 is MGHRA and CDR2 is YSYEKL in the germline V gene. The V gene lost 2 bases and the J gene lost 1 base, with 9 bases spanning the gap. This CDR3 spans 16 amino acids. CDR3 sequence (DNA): TGCGCCAGCAGCCAACCTCGACAGTCTGGGGCCAACGTCCTGACTTTC. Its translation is CASSQPRQSGANVLTF.

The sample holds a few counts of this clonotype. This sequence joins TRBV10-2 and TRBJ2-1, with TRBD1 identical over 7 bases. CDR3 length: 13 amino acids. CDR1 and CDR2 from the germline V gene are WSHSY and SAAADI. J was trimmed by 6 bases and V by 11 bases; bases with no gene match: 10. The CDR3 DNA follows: TGCGCCGCCACTAGACAGGGCGGCAATGAGCAGTTCTTC. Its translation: CAATRQGGNEQFF.

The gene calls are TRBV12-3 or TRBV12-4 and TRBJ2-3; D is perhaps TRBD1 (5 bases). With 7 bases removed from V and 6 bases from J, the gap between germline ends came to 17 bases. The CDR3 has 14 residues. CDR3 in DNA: TGTGCCAGCAAATTCAGTTTTGCAGGGGATACGCAGTATTTT. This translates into CASKFSFAGDTQYF.

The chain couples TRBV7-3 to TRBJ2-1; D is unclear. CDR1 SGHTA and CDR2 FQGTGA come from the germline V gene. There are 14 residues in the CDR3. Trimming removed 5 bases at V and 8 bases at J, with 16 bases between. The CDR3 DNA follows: TGTGCCAGCAGCCGATATCTAAAGCCCTATGAGCAGTTCTTC. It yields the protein CASSRYLKPYEQFF.

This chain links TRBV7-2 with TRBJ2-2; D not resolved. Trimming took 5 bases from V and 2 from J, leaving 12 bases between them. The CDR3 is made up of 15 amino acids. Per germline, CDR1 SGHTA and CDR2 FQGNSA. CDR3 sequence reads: CASSRSGLNTGELFF. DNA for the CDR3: TGTGCCAGCAGCCGGTCTGGTCTAAACACCGGGGAGCTGTTTTTT.

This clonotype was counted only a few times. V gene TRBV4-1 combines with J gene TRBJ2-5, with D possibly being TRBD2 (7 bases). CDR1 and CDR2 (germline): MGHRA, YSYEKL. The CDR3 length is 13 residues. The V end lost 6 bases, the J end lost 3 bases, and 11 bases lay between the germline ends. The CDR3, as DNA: TGCGCCAGCAGAGGGGGGGACAAAGAGACCCAGTACTTC. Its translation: CASRGGDKETQYF.

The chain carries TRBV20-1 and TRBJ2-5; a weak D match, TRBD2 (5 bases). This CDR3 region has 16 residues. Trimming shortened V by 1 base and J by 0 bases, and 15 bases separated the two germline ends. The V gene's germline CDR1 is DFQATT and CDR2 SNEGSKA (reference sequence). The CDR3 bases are TGCAGTGCTAGAGCCATCCAGCCGGGAAACCAAGAGACCCAGTACTTC. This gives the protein CSARAIQPGNQETQYF.

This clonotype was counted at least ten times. This chain's CDR3 is CASSSGQMNTEAFF. As DNA, the CDR3 is TGCGCCAGCAGCTCGGGACAGATGAACACTGAAGCTTTCTTT. The chain links TRBV5-1 to TRBJ1-1, with 7 nucleotides matching TRBD1. CDR3 size: 14 residues. CDR1 and CDR2 (germline): SGHRS, YFSETQ. Trimming cost V 3 bases and J 0 bases; bases outside gene matches: 2.

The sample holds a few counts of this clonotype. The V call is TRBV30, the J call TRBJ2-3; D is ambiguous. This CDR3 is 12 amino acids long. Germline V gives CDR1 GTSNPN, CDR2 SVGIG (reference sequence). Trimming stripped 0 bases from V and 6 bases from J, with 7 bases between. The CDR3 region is CAWSVNSDTQYF. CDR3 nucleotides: TGTGCCTGGAGTGTAAACTCGGATACGCAGTATTTT.

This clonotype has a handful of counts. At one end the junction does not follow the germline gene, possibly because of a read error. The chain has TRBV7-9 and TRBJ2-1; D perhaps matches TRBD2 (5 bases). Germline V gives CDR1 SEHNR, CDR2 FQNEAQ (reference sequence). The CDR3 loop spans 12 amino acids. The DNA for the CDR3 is TGTGCCAGCAGCTTACGGAGGAATGAGCAGCTCTTC. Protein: CASSLRRNEQLF.

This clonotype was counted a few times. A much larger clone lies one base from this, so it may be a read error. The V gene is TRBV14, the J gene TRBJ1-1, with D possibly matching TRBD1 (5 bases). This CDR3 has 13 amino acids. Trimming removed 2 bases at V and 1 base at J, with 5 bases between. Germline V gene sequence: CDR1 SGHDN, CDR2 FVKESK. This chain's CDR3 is CASSQRGNTEAFF. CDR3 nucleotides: TGTGCCAGCAGCCAAAGGGGGAACACTGAAGCTTTCTTT.

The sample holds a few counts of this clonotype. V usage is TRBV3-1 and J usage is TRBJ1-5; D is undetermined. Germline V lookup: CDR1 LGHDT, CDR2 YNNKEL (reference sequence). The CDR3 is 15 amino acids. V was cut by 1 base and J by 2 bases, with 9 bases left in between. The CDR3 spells CASSQGSRGNQPQHF. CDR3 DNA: TGTGCCAGCAGCCAAGGGTCACGAGGCAATCAGCCCCAGCATTTT.

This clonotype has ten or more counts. CDR3 sequence reads: CASSLARVQETQYF. DNA of the CDR3: TGCGCCAGCAGCCTCGCGCGGGTCCAAGAGACCCAGTACTTC. The V and J genes are TRBV5-1 and TRBJ2-5, with D possibly being TRBD2 (5 bases). The germline V gene has CDR1 SGHRS and CDR2 YFSETQ. V lost 4 bases and J lost 1, with 11 bases in between. The CDR3 is 14 residues long.

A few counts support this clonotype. The CDR3 DNA is TGTGCCAGCAGTGACTACAGGATATACGAGCAGTACGTC. It encodes CASSDYRIYEQYV. The V call is TRBV6-1, the J call TRBJ2-7; D is possibly TRBD1 (5 bases). The CDR3 is 13 amino acids. Germline CDR1 reads MNHNS; CDR2 reads SASEGT. The ends were cut back, 3 bases at V and 4 bases at J, with 10 bases in the middle.

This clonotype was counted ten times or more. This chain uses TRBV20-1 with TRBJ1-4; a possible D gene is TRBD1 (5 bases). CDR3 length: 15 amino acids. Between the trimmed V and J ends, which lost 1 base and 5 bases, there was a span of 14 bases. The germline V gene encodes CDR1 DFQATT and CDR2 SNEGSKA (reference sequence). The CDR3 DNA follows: TGCAGTGCTAGAGTGAAACGACAGATAAATGAAAAACTGTTTTTT. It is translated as CSARVKRQINEKLFF.

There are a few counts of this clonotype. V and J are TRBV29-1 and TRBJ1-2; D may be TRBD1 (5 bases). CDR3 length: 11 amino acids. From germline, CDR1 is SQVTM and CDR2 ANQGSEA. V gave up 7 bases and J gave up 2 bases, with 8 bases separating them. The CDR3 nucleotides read TGCAGCGCGACAGAGAACTATGGCTACACCTTC. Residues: CSATENYGYTF.

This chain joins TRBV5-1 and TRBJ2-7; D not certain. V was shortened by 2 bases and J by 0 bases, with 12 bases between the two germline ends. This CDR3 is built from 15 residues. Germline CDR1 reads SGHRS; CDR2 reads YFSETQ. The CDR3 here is CASSFGRLNSYEQYF. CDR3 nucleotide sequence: TGCGCCAGCAGCTTCGGTCGCTTGAACTCCTACGAGCAGTACTTC.

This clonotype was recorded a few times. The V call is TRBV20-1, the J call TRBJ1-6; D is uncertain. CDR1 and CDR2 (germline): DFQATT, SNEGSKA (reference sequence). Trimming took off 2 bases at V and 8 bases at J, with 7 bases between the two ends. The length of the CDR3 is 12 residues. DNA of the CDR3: TGCAGTGCTAGAATCGGATATTCACCCCTCCACTTT. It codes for CSARIGYSPLHF.

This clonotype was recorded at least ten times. The CDR3 region has the DNA TGTGCCAGCACAATGGATTCTAGGACAGGGCAGCATCCATCCTACGAGCAGTACTTC. Translating gives CASTMDSRTGQHPSYEQYF. The V and J genes are TRBV5-6 and TRBJ2-7, with 8 positions matching TRBD1. The CDR3 consists of 19 residues. After removal of 6 bases from V and 1 base from J, the junction contained 21 bases not matched to a gene. Per the germline V gene, CDR1 is SGHDT and CDR2 is YYEEEE.

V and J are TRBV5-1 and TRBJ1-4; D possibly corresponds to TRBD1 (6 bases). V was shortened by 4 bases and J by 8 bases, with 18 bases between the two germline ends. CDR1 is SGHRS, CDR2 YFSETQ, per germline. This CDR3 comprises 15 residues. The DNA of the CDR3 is TGCGCCAGCAGCCCCGATGGGGGGCCGGGGGAAAAACTGTTTTTT. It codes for CASSPDGGPGEKLFF.